This T cell receptor beta chain was documented in a study of CD8 T cells in Susac syndrome. Sequencing of TCR beta was undertaken in CD8+ and CD4+ T cells derived from blood. TEMRA cells were FACS-enriched, unlike CD8+ and CD4+ T cells, which were negatively isolated. After extraction with the RNeasy kit, about 0.5 to 1 ug of the RNA was reverse transcribed using random hexamers. The amplification used immunoSEQ multiplex PCR on TCR beta CDR3; it spanned 54 Vbeta and 13 Jbeta. TCRdb re-called the immunoSEQ multiplex PCR reads through MiXCR, storing one row per CDR3 protein. The data show over 95,000 distinct CDR3 sequences, over 90% seen once. This TCR was sampled from a human donor in good health. The material sequenced was CD4+ T cells from PBMCs.

DNA for the CDR3: TGTGCCAGCAGCGGAGAGCGACAGGAGATCTCCGGAAACACCATATATTTT. Translation gives CASSGERQEISGNTIYF. The chain combines TRBV7-9 with TRBJ1-3; D may be TRBD1 (6 bases). V gave up 5 bases and J gave up 4 bases, with 21 bases separating them. CDR3 size: 17 residues. Germline V CDR1 and CDR2: SEHNR, FQNEAQ (reference sequence).